One TCR beta chain is described in this entry. Its matching antigen is unknown. Germline V gene data show CDR1 as MNHEY and CDR2 as SMNVEV (reference sequence). The CDR3 sequence is 12 residues long. The repertoire was sequenced with immunoSEQ multiplex PCR; TCRdb's copy has only in-frame clones and lacks some. The data show roughly 660,000 clones, roughly 91% seen once. The record originates from a study of shared clonotypes between healthy human individuals. Whole-study results and caveats: Depth was large, yet rarefaction showed that sorted-subset sequencing was incomplete.

The sample consisted of memory CD8+ T cells from PBMCs. Subset denoted: CD45RO+ cells pooled with CCR7-negative TemRA cells. This chain joins TRBV27 and TRBJ2-5, with D possibly being TRBD1 (6 bases). Near its end, the DNA agrees better with TRBJ2-7, so the J call may be wrong. This clonotype was sampled from a man aged 18 to 30 in good health. Some clones in this sample may be carry-over from other donors' samples. For the CDR3, the DNA is TGTGCCAGCAGTTCAGGGGCGTACGAGCAGTACTTC. Translating it yields CASSSGAYEQYF.